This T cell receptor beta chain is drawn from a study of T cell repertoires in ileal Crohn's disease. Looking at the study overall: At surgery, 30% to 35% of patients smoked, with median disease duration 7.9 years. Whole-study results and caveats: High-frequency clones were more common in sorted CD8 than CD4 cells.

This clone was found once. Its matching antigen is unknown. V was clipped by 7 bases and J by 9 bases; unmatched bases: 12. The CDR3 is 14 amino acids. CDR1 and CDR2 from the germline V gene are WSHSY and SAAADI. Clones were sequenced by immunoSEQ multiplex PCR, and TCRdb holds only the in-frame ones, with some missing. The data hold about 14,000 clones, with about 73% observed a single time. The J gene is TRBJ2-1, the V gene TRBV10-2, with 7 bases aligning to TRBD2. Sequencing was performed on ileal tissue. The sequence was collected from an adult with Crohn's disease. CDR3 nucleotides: TGCGCCAGCACGGTTAGCGGAGGGAGGGGTGAGCAGTTCTTC. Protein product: CASTVSGGRGEQFF.